This T cell receptor (beta chain) appears in the sequencing data of a study of beta chain features in type 1 diabetes. Sequenced material consisted of expressed TCRB transcripts (all of the isolated RNA was reverse transcribed). Repertoires were generated with immunoSEQ multiplex PCR, while TCRdb's copy carries only in-frame clones and drops some. Of hundreds of thousands of clones listed, about 15% are singletons. The CDR3 totals 13 residues. V lost 4 bases, J lost 2 bases, and 10 bases lay in between. Germline CDR1 and CDR2: SQVTM and ANQGSEA. On this clone: Antigen unknown.

Findings of the study overall: Across all four CD4+ subsets, people with type 1 diabetes showed modestly shorter TCRB CDR3s.

This rearrangement joins TRBV29-1 to TRBJ2-3; D is perhaps TRBD1 (5 bases). Sequencing was performed on naive CD4+ T cells from blood. This clonotype was sampled from a man aged 18 to 30 with type 1 diabetes. The CDR3 DNA follows: TGCAGCGTTGTGGGCAGGGCCACAGATACGCAGTATTTT. Protein product: CSVVGRATDTQYF.